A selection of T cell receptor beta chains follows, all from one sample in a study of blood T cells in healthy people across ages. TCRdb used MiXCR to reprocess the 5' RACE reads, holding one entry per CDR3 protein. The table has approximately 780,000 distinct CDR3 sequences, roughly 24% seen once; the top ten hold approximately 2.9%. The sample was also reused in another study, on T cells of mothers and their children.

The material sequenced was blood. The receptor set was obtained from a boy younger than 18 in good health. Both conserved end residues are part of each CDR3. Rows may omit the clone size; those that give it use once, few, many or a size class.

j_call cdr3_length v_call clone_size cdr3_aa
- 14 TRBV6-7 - CASSRGQGYDEQYF
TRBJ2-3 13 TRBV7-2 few CASRLAGSDTQYF
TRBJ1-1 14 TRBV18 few CASSPSRQGAEAFF
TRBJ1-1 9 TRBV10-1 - CAAGAEAFF
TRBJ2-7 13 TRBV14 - CASSQVSGYEQYF
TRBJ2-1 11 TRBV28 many CASSGRNEQFF
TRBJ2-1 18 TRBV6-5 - CASSNSARTRPLYNEQFF
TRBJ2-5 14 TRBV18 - CASSPPRPSETQYF
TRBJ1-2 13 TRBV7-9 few CASSLDRAHGYTF
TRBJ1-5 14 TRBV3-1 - CASSQAGASQPQHF
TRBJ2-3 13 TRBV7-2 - CASSPDSLDTQYF
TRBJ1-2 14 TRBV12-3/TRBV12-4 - CASSPRAGAKGYTF
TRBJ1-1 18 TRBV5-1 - CASRYNLAGRIRATKAFF
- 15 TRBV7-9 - CASSSWDLLYNEQFF
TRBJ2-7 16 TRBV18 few CASSPTRDRGIYEQYF
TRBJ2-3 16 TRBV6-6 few CASSLTSRTLADTQYF
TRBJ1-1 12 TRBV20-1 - CSARAGNTEAFF
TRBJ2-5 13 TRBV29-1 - CSVRQGGGETQYF
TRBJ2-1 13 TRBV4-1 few CASSSMGANEQFF
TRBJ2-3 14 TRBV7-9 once CASSLPPGTDTQYF
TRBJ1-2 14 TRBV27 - CASSPSPDFYGYTF
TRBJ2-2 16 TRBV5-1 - CASTKQLAGGTGELFF
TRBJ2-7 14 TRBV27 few CASSLYDGNYEQYF
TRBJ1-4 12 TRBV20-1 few CSARRGVEKLFF
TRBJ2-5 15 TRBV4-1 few CASSLVWGFQETQYF
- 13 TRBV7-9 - CASSGDRDNEQYF
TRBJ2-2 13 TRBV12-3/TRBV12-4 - CASSLDRARELFF
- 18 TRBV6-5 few CASSNPVPSRGITYEQYF
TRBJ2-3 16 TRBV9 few CASSVSTGGPTDTQYF
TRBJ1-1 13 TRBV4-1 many CASSQSANTEAFF
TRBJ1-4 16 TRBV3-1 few CASSLLGRRANEKLFF
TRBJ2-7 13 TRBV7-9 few CASSPRRRDEQYF
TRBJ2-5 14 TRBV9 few CASSVEPKGETQYF
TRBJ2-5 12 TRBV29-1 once CSGGGGSKTQYF
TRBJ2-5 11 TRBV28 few CASSSDRDQYF
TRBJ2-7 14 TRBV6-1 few CASSDTSGGYEQYF
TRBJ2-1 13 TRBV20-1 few CSAPGGGSNEQFF
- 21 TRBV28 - CASSFPSTGGNELAGVNEQFF
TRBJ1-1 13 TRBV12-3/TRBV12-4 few CASSRGQGGEAFF
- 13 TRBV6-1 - CASSEVQDYEQYF
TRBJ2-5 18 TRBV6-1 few CASASPGTSGSGGKTQYF
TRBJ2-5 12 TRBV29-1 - CSVAANQETQYF
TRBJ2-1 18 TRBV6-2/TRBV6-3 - CASSYSGGGISSYNEQFF
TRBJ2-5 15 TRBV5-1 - CASSLGQRGGETQYF
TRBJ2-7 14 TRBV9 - CASSVAGRGGEQYF
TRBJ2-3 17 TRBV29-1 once CSVEALIGGLKTDTQYF
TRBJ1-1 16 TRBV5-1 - CASSLGHRDTDTEAFF
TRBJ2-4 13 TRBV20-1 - CSASPPDRNIQYF
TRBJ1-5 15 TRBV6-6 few CASSPQQGRDQPQHF